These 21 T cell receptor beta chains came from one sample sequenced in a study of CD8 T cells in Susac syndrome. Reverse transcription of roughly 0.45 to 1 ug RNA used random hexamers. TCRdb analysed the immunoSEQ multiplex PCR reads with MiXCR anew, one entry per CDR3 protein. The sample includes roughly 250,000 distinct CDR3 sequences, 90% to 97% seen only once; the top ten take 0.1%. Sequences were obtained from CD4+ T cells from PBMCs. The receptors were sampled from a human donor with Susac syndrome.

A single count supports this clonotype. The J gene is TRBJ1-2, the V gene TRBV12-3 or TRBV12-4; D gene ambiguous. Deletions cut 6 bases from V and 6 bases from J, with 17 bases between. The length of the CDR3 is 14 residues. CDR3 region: CASSLLRAGDGYTF. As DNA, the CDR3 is TGTGCCAGCAGCCTTCTGCGCGCTGGCGATGGCTACACCTTC.

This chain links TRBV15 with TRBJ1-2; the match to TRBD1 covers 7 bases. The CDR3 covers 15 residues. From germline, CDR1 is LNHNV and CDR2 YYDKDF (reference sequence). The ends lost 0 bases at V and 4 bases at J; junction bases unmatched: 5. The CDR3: CATSRDLDRVYGYTF. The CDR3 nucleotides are TGTGCCACCAGCAGAGATCTCGACAGGGTCTATGGCTACACCTTC.

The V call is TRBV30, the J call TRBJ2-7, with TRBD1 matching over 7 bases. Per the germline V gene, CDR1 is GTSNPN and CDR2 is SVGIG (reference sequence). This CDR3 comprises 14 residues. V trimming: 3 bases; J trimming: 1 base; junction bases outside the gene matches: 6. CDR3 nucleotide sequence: TGTGCCTGGAGCCAGGGACAGTTATCCTACGAGCAGTACTTC. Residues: CAWSQGQLSYEQYF.

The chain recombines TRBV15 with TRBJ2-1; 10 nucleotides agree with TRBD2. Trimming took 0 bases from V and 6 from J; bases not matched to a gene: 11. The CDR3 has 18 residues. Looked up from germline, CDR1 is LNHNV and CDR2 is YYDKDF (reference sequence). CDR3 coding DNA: TGTGCCACCAGCAGAGATCGACTAGCGGGCAAGACTGGCAATGAGCAGTTCTTC. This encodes CATSRDRLAGKTGNEQFF.

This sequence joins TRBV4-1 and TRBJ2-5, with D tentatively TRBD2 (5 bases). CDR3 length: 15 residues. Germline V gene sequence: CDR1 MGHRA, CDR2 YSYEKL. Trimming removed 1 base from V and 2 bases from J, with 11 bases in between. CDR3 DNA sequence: TGCGCCAGCAGCCAAGTAGGACTGAGACAAGAGACCCAGTACTTC. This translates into CASSQVGLRQETQYF.

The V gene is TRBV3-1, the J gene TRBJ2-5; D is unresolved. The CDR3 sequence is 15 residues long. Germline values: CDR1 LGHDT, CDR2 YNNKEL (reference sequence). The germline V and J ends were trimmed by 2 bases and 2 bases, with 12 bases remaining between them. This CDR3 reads CASSQLEERQETQYF. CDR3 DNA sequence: TGTGCCAGCAGCCAACTGGAAGAGAGACAAGAGACCCAGTACTTC.

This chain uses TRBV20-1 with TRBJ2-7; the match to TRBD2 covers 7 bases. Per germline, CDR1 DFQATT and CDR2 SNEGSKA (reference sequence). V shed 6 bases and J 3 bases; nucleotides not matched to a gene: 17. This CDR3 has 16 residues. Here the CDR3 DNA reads TGCAGTGCCCGTCGGGGAGGATATCGGGGGGTCTACGAGCAGTACTTC. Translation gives CSARRGGYRGVYEQYF.

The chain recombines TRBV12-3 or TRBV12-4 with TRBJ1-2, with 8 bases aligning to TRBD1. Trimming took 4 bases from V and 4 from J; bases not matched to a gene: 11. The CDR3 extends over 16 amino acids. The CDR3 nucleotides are TGTGCCAGCAGTTCCAGGGCAGGGGGCCAAACCTATGGCTACACCTTC. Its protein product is CASSSRAGGQTYGYTF.

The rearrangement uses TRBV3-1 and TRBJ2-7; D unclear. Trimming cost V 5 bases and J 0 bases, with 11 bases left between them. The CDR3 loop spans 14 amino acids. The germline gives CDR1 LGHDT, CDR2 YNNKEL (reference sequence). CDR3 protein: CASSTGRASYEQYF. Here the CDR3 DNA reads TGTGCCAGCAGCACTGGAAGGGCCTCCTACGAGCAGTACTTC.

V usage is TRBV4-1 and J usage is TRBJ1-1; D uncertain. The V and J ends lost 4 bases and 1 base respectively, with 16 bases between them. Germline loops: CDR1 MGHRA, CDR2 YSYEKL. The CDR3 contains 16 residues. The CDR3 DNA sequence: TGCGCCAGCAGCCGCGCTTCGTGGATTCGGAACACTGAAGCTTTCTTT. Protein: CASSRASWIRNTEAFF.

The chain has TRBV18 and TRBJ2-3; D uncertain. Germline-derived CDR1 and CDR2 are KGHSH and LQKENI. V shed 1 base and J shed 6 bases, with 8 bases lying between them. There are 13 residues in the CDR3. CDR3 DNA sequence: TGTGCCAGCTCACCACACTCACATGATACGCAGTATTTT. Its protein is CASSPHSHDTQYF.

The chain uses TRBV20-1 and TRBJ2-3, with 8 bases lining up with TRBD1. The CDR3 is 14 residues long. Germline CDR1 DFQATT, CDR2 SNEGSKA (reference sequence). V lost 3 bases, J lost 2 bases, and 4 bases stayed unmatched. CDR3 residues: CSASGTGYTDTQYF. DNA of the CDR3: TGCAGTGCTAGCGGGACAGGATACACAGATACGCAGTATTTT.

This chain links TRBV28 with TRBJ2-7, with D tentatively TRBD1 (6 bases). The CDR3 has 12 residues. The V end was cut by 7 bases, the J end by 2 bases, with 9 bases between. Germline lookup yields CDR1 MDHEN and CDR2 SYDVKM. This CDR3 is CASKDRTYEQYF. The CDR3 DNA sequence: TGTGCCAGCAAGGACAGAACCTACGAGCAGTACTTC.

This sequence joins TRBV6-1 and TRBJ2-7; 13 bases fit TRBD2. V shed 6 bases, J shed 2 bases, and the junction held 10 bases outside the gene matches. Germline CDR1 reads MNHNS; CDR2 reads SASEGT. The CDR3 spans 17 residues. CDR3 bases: TGTGCCAGCAGGGCCGGGGGACTAGCGGGGCGAACCTACGAGCAGTACTTC. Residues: CASRAGGLAGRTYEQYF.

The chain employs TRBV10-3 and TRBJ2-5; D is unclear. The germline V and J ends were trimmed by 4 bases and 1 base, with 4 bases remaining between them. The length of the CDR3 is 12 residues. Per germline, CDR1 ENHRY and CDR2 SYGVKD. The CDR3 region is CAISGVQETQYF. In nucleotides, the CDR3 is TGTGCCATCAGTGGCGTCCAAGAGACCCAGTACTTC.

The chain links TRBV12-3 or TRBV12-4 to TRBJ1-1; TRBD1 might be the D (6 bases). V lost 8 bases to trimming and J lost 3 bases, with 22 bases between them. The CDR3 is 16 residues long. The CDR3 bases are TGTGCCAGCCGAACTTCCAGGGGACCCTCTTACACTGAAGCTTTCTTT. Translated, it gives CASRTSRGPSYTEAFF.

CDR3 protein: CSVDGVREFQGYTF. The CDR3 DNA is TGCAGCGTTGATGGGGTCAGGGAGTTTCAAGGCTACACCTTC. The gene calls are TRBV29-1 and TRBJ1-2, with a tentative D call TRBD1 (5 bases). Trimming took 3 bases from V and 8 from J, leaving 19 bases between them. The CDR3 spans 14 residues. From germline, CDR1 is SQVTM and CDR2 ANQGSEA. Full variable domain (remainder filled in from reference TRBV29-1 and TRBJ1-2): SAVISQKPSRDICQRGTSLTIQCQVDSQVTMMFWYRQQPGQSLTLIATANQGSEATYESGFVIDKFPISRPNLTFSTLTVSNMSPEDSSIYLCSVDGVREFQGYTFGSGTRLTVV.

CDR3 residues: CASSPIGTGELFF. The DNA for the CDR3 is TGTGCCAGCAGTCCCATCGGCACCGGGGAGCTGTTTTTT. The rearrangement links TRBV6-6 to TRBJ2-2; no reliable D call. The CDR3 has 13 residues. V lost 5 bases, J lost 4 bases, and 8 bases lay in between. Germline V gene data show CDR1 as MNHNY and CDR2 as SVGAGI (reference sequence).

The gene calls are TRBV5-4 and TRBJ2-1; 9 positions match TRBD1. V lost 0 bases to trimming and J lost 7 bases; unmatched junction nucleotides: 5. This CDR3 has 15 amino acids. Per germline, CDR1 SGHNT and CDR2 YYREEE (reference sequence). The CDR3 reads CASSLGWTGVNEQFF. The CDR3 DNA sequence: TGTGCCAGCAGCTTGGGGTGGACAGGGGTTAATGAGCAGTTCTTC.

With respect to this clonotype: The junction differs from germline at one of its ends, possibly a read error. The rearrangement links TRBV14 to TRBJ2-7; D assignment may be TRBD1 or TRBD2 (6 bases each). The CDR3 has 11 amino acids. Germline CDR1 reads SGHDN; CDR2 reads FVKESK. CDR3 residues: CASSQGRDKWF. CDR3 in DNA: TGTGCCAGCAGCCAAGGGAGGGACAAGTGGTTC.

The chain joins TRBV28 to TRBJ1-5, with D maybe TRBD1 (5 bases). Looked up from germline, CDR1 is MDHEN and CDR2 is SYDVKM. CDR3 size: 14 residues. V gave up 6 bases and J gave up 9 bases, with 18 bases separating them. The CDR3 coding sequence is TGTGCCAGCAGACTCAGGGCGTCCAAACGGCCCCAGCATTTT. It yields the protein CASRLRASKRPQHF. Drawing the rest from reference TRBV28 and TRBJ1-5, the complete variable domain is DVKVTQSSRYLVKRTGEKVFLECVQDMDHENMFWYRQDPGLGLRLIYFSYDVKMKEKGDIPEGYSVSREKKERFSLILESASTNQTSMYLCASRLRASKRPQHFGDGTRLSIL.